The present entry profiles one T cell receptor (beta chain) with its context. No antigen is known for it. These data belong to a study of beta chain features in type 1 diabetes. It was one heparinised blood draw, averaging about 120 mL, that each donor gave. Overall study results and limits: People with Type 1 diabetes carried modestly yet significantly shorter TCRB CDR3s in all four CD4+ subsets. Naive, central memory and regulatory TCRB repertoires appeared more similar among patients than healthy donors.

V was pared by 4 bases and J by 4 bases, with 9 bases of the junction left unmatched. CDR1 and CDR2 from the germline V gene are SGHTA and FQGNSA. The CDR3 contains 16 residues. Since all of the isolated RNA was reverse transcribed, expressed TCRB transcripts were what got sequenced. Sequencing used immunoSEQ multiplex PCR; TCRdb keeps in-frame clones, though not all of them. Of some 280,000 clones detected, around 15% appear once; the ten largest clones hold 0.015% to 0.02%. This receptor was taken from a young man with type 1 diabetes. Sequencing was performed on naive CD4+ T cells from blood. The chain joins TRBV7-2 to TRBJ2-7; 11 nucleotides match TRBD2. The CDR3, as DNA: TGTGCCAGCAGCTCCCAATTGACTAGCGGGAAGTACGAGCAGTACTTC. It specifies CASSSQLTSGKYEQYF.